Listed here are 12 T cell receptor beta chains from one sample, sequenced in a study of blood T cells in healthy people across ages. Together with a sample-barcoded 5' primer, a J-beta primer mix was included in a second PCR lasting roughly 6 to 12 cycles. TCRdb re-called the 5' RACE reads with MiXCR, one entry per CDR3 protein. The repertoire has 850,000 to 950,000 distinct CDR3 sequences, about 28% of them found once; the top ten carry 17%. The sample comprised blood. These receptor sequences come from an elderly woman in good health.

In the case of this clonotype: The CDR3 end shows no conserved phenylalanine or tryptophan, and so a read error is likely. This sequence joins TRBV20-1 and TRBJ2-1; a possible D gene is TRBD2 (6 bases). Trimming removed 1 base from V and 6 bases from J, with 16 bases in between. The CDR3 sequence is 15 residues long. Germline CDR1 reads DFQATT; CDR2 reads SNEGSKA (reference sequence). CDR3 region: CSARASGRRANEQFC. CDR3 DNA sequence: TGCAGTGCTAGAGCCTCCGGAAGGAGGGCCAATGAGCAGTTCTGC.

J is TRBJ2-1 and V is TRBV12-3 or TRBV12-4, with D hard to call. Trimming removed 6 bases at V and 7 bases at J, with 16 bases between. The CDR3 covers 14 residues. The DNA of the CDR3 is TGTGCCAGCAGCCTGGGGTTCGGCAGAAATGAGCAGTTCTTC. As protein: CASSLGFGRNEQFF.

As to this clonotype: This may come from a read error, since a much larger clone is one base off. CDR3 DNA: TGTACCAGCACAATACGGGACAGACGGGCCTATGGCTACACCTTC. Amino acids: CTSTIRDRRAYGYTF. The chain carries TRBV13 and TRBJ1-2; 7 nucleotides agree with TRBD1. Germline-derived CDR1 and CDR2 are PRHDT and FYEKMQ (reference sequence). CDR3 length equals 15 residues.

This clonotype was recorded a few times. V usage is TRBV7-2 and J usage is TRBJ2-2, with D perhaps matching TRBD1 (6 bases). Germline-derived CDR1 and CDR2 are SGHTA and FQGNSA. The CDR3 covers 18 residues. Trimming shortened V by 5 bases and J by 0 bases, and 19 bases separated the two germline ends. In DNA, the CDR3 is TGTGCCAGCAGCGCACCGCGATACAGGGTTGCGAACACCGGGGAGCTGTTTTTT. As protein: CASSAPRYRVANTGELFF.

This clonotype was seen a handful of times. The chain recombines TRBV28 with TRBJ1-2, with 8 bases that match TRBD1. Germline assignment: CDR1 MDHEN and CDR2 SYDVKM. J lost 7 bases, V lost 7 bases, and 17 bases had no gene match. CDR3 length: 16 residues. CDR3 bases: TGTGCCAGCACCTCGACCCTCAGGGGGCGGTCAGGTGGCTACACCTTC. Encoded protein: CASTSTLRGRSGGYTF.

This clonotype was counted ten times or more. V gene TRBV5-1 combines with J gene TRBJ2-7; maybe TRBD2 (7 bases). The V end lost 4 bases, the J end lost 0 bases, and 11 bases lay between the germline ends. The CDR3 has 14 residues. CDR1 is SGHRS, CDR2 YFSETQ, per germline. Here the CDR3 DNA reads TGCGCCAGCAGCCCTGGGGGGGCCTCCTACGAGCAGTACTTC. Encoded protein: CASSPGGASYEQYF.

This clonotype was counted ten times or more. This chain links TRBV7-2 with TRBJ1-2; D is perhaps TRBD1 (6 bases). Germline values: CDR1 SGHTA, CDR2 FQGNSA. Between the trimmed V and J ends, which lost 2 bases and 4 bases, there was a span of 17 bases. The CDR3 is made up of 16 amino acids. CDR3 bases: TGTGCCAGCAGCTTATTAGTAGGGGGTTCCAGCTATGGCTACACCTTC. Translation gives CASSLLVGGSSYGYTF. Full variable domain (missing parts from reference TRBV7-2 and TRBJ1-2): GAGVSQSPSNKVTEKGKDVELRCDPISGHTALYWYRQSLGQGLEFLIYFQGNSAPDKSGLPSDRFSAERTGGSVSTLTIQRTQQEDSAVYLCASSLLVGGSSYGYTFGSGTRLTVV.

The chain uses TRBV18 and TRBJ2-7; TRBD1 might be the D (5 bases). The CDR3 covers 13 residues. V was pared by 0 bases and J by 7 bases, with 10 bases between. Germline V gene sequence: CDR1 KGHSH, CDR2 LQKENI. This CDR3 is CASSPPGANEQYF. The CDR3, as DNA: TGTGCCAGCTCACCACCAGGGGCCAATGAGCAGTACTTC.

This clonotype was found many times. V gene TRBV12-3 or TRBV12-4 combines with J gene TRBJ1-6, with no clear D. V shed 4 bases and J shed 4 bases, with 20 bases lying between them. The CDR3 sequence is 18 residues long. The CDR3 loop is CASSYVLGMARYNSPLHF. CDR3 nucleotides: TGTGCCAGCAGTTACGTCTTAGGGATGGCCAGGTATAATTCACCCCTCCACTTT.

This clonotype showed up many times. CDR3 region: CASSSPIYDNYNEQFF. The CDR3 coding sequence is TGTGCCAGCAGTTCTCCGATTTATGACAATTACAATGAGCAGTTCTTC. This chain links TRBV6-6 with TRBJ2-1; no reliable D call. V lost 4 bases and J lost 4, with 17 bases in between. CDR3 size: 16 residues. The germline CDR1 and CDR2 sequences are MNHNY and SVGAGI (reference sequence).

In regard to this clonotype: One base away lies a much larger clone, so this may be a sequencing read error. V gene TRBV2 combines with J gene TRBJ2-7; a possible D gene is TRBD2 (6 bases). Looked up from germline, CDR1 is SNHLY and CDR2 is FYNNEI. Trimming pared 6 bases from V and 7 bases from J, leaving 22 bases between. The CDR3 runs 15 residues. The CDR3 DNA is TGTGCCAGCAGGGCTAAAGAGACTAGTCTGAATGAGCAGTACTTC. Encoded protein: CASRAKETSLNEQYF.

The V and J genes are TRBV24-1 and TRBJ1-5; D is perhaps TRBD1 (5 bases). The CDR3 contains 14 residues. V lost 3 bases and J 3 bases, leaving 8 bases between the germline ends. Germline CDR1 KGHDR, CDR2 SFDVKD. CDR3 DNA: TGTGCCACCAGTGATGACAGCGACAATCAGCCCCAGCATTTT. This gives the protein CATSDDSDNQPQHF.